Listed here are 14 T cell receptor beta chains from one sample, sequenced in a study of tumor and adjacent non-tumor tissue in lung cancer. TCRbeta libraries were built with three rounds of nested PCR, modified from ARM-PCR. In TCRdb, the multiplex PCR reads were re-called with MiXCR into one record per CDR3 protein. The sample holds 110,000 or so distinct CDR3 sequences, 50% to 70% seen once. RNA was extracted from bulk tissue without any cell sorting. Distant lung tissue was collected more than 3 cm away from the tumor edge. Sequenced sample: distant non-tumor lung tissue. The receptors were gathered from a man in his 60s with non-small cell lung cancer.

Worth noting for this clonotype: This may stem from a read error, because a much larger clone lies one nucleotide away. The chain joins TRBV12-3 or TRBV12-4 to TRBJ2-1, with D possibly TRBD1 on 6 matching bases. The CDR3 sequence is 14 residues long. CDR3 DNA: TGTGCCAGCAGTTTGCAGGGGTCCTACGATGAGCAGTTCTTC. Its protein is CASSLQGSYDEQFF.

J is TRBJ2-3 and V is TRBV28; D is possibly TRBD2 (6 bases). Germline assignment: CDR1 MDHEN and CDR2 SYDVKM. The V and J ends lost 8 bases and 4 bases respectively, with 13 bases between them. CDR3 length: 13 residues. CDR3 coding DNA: TGTGCCAGCGGGTCCTCTAGCGCAGATACGCAGTATTTT. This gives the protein CASGSSSADTQYF.

The CDR3 nucleotides are TGTGCCGGCGGAACGGGATCGAACACCGGGGAGCTGTTTTTT. Its translation: CAGGTGSNTGELFF. The V gene is TRBV28, the J gene TRBJ2-2; the D gene is possibly TRBD2 (5 bases). CDR1 is MDHEN and CDR2 is SYDVKM in the germline V gene. Trimming cost V 11 bases and J 0 bases, with 13 bases left between them. The CDR3 is 14 residues long.

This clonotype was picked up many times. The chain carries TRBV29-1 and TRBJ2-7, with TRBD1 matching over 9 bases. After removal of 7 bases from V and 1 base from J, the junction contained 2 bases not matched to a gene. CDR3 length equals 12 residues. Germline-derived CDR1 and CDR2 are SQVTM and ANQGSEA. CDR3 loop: CSAGTGSYEQYF. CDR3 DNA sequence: TGCAGCGCCGGGACAGGGTCCTACGAGCAGTACTTC.

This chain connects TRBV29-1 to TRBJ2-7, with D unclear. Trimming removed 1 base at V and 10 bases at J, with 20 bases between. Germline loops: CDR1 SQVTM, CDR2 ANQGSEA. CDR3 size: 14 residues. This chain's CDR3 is CSVEVGPAEIEQYF. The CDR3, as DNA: TGCAGCGTTGAAGTAGGCCCGGCCGAAATTGAACAGTACTTC.

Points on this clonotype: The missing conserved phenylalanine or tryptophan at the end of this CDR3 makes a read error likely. The chain's CDR3 is CVSSGGGVDEQFL. The CDR3 bases are TGTGTCAGCAGTGGGGGGGGCGTTGATGAGCAGTTCTTA. The chain is built from TRBV6-5 and TRBJ2-1; D is perhaps TRBD2 (7 bases). This CDR3 is built from 13 residues. CDR1 is MNHEY and CDR2 is SVGAGI in the germline V gene.

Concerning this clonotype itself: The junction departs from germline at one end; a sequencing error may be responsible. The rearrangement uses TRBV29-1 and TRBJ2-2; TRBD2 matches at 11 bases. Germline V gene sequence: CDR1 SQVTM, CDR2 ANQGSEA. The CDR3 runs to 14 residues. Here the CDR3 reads CSALTSGNTRELFF. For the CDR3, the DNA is TGCAGCGCCCTGACTAGCGGGAACACCAGGGAGCTGTTTTTT.

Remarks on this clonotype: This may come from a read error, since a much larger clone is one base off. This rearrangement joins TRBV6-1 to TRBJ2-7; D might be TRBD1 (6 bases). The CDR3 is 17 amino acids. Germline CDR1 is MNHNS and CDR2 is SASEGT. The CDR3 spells CASSVEGLGAPFYVQYF. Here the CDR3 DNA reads TGTGCCAGCAGTGTTGAGGGGCTGGGGGCCCCCTTCTACGTGCAGTACTTC.

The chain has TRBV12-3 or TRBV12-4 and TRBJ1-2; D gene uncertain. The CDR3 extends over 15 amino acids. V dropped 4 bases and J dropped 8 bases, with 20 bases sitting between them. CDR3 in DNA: TGTGCCAGCAGTTCACTGGTAGTGGGCTTTCGAGGCTACACCTTC. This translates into CASSSLVVGFRGYTF.

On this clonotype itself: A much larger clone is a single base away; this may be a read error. The CDR3 DNA follows: TGTGCCTGTGGCCGCGTGTCTGGGGCCAACGTCCTGACTTTC. Translated, it gives CACGRVSGANVLTF. The chain links TRBV30 to TRBJ2-6; the D is unclear. The CDR3 contains 14 residues. Between the trimmed V and J ends, which lost 6 bases and 1 base, there was a span of 10 bases. Germline CDR1 and CDR2: GTSNPN and SVGIG (reference sequence).

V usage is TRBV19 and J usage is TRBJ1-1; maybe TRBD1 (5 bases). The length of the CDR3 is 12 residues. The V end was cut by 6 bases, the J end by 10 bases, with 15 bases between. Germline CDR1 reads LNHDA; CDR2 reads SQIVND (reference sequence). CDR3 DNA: TGTGCCAGTAGAGGTGTGGGGACTACAGCTTTCTTT. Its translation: CASRGVGTTAFF.

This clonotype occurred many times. The CDR3 reads CASSLDWRAYGYTF. The CDR3 nucleotides are TGTGCCAGCAGTTTAGACTGGAGGGCGTATGGCTACACCTTC. This chain uses TRBV12-3 or TRBV12-4 with TRBJ1-2, with no clear D. This CDR3 spans 14 amino acids. Trimming took off 1 base at V and 5 bases at J, with 11 bases between the two ends.

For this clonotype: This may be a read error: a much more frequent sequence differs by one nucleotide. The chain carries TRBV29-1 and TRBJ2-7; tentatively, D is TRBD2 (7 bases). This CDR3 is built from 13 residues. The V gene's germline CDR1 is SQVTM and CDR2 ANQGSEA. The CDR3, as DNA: TGCAGCGTTGTCCGGGGGGCCAGTTACGAGCAGTGCTTC. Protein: CSVVRGASYEQCF.

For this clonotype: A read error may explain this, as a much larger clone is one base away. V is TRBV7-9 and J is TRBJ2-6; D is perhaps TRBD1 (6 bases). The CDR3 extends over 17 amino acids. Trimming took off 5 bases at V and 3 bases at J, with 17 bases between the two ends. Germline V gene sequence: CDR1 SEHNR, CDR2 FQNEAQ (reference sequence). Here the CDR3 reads CASSQSAQGSGANVLTF. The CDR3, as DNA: TGTGCCAGCAGCCAATCGGCACAGGGAAGTGGGGCCAACGTCCTGACTTTC.